The rows below give T cell receptor beta chains drawn from one sample of a study of blood T cells in healthy people across ages. TCRdb reprocessed the 5' RACE reads via MiXCR and lists one record per CDR3 protein. The repertoire includes 650,000 or so distinct CDR3 sequences, around 50% of them detected once, and approximately 13% sits in the top ten. Material: blood. The receptor source for this set is a woman over 75 in good health. Both conserved end residues are part of each CDR3.

J	V	CDR3
TRBJ2-4	TRBV6-2/TRBV6-3	CASTSAGGQGNIQYF
TRBJ2-1	TRBV7-3	CASSLNAGLNEQFF
TRBJ2-3	TRBV27	CASSLTVLGPFTQYF
TRBJ2-7	TRBV23-1	CASSQSPGEMGYEQYF
TRBJ2-2	TRBV5-1	CASSPLADNTGELFF
TRBJ1-2	TRBV2	CASSTDSNYGYTF
TRBJ2-1	TRBV27	CATSGGTVSSYNEQFF
TRBJ2-4	TRBV9	CASSVENRENIQYF
TRBJ2-3	TRBV7-3	CASSRGLLTDTQYF
TRBJ2-3	TRBV29-1	CSVDVIDTQYF
TRBJ2-7	TRBV6-5	CASSTGGLASYEQYF
TRBJ2-1	TRBV10-3	CAISETGVPYNEQFF
TRBJ2-2	TRBV2	CASSNGGSTGELFF
TRBJ2-1	TRBV5-1	CASSFGTGDNEQFF
TRBJ2-5	TRBV25-1	CASSLPRTGREQYF
TRBJ1-1	TRBV12-3/TRBV12-4	CASSLGRGPNTEAFF
TRBJ2-7	TRBV7-2	CASSLQDPYEQYF
TRBJ2-2	TRBV28	CASKEAGELFF
TRBJ2-5	TRBV5-1	CASSLGTSGTVTQYF
TRBJ2-1	TRBV7-9	CASNNGGSEQFF
TRBJ2-1	TRBV12-3/TRBV12-4	CASSFPSQGNNEQFF
.	TRBV29-1	CSVEIRDEQYF
TRBJ2-4	TRBV4-3	CASSQQTGTKDIQYF
TRBJ2-2	TRBV7-9	CASSLNPRAWDTGELFF
TRBJ1-2	TRBV30	CAWSPTTTGGRGYTF
TRBJ2-3	TRBV7-2	CASRITDTQYF
TRBJ1-4	TRBV3-1	CASSQGDRSNEKLFF
TRBJ1-1	TRBV5-1	CASSFAGGANTEAFF
TRBJ2-7	TRBV5-1	CASSLSGPTYEQYF
TRBJ2-3	TRBV12-3/TRBV12-4	CASSLFSRGTDTQYF